These T cell receptor beta chains were read from a single sample in a study of control samples from healthy donors and cancer patients. Produced via immunoSEQ multiplex PCR; TCRdb's table is partial and in-frame only. The sample holds 170,000 or so clones, over 85% seen once. The sequencing sample was made of blood. These receptors were taken from a man between 18 and 29 years old in good health. The CDR3 runs from the conserved cysteine through the conserved F or W. The D gene is left open where the match is weak. Only part of the rows carry a size: once, few, many, or a class if the clone is expanded.

TRBV19	TRBJ1-5	-	-	CASSIDRGGQPQHF	TGTGCCAGTAGTATAGATCGGGGGGGTCAGCCCCAGCATTTT
TRBV6-2/TRBV6-3	TRBJ2-7	-	TRBD2	CASSRLAGFSYEQYF	TGTGCCAGCAGCCGCCTAGCGGGGTTCTCCTACGAGCAGTACTTC
TRBV30	TRBJ1-1	-	-	CAWSAGGGARGEAFF	TGTGCCTGGAGTGCGGGAGGAGGGGCAAGGGGTGAAGCTTTCTTT
TRBV29-1	TRBJ2-2	-	-	CSVEVGRGSHTGELFF	TGCAGCGTTGAAGTTGGTAGGGGTTCTCACACCGGGGAGCTGTTTTTT
TRBV27	TRBJ1-5	-	-	CASSYREGRPQHF	TGTGCCAGCAGTTACAGGGAAGGTCGGCCCCAGCATTTT
TRBV18	TRBJ1-3	-	TRBD1	CASSTGNSGNTIYF	TGTGCCAGCTCGACAGGGAACTCTGGAAACACCATATATTTT
TRBV6-1	TRBJ2-3	-	-	CASSEIRGYREADTQYF	TGTGCCAGCAGTGAAATTAGGGGCTACAGGGAGGCAGATACGCAGTATTTT
TRBV12-3/TRBV12-4	TRBJ2-7	-	-	CASSPAYEQYF	TGTGCCAGCAGTCCAGCCTACGAGCAGTACTTC
TRBV3-1/TRBV3-2	TRBJ1-4	-	-	CASSNGLINEKLFF	TGTGCCAGCAGCAATGGACTGATTAATGAAAAACTGTTTTTT
TRBV7-3	TRBJ2-3	-	TRBD2	CASSPEAGSGDTQYF	TGTGCCAGCAGTCCGGAAGCGGGAAGTGGAGATACGCAGTATTTT
TRBV2	TRBJ2-7	-	-	CASDLGLRQTNYEQYF	TGTGCCAGTGACCTGGGACTCCGACAAACCAACTACGAGCAGTACTTC
TRBV5-4	TRBJ2-3	-	TRBD1	CASSSSRDRVTDTQYF	TGTGCCAGCAGCTCCTCCCGGGACAGGGTGACAGATACGCAGTATTTT
TRBV5-1	TRBJ2-1	-	-	CASSLERNYNEQFF	TGCGCCAGCAGCTTGGAGCGGAATTACAATGAGCAGTTCTTC
TRBV7-2	TRBJ1-5	many	-	CASSLDGSSNQPQHF	TGTGCCAGCAGCTTAGACGGCAGTAGCAATCAGCCCCAGCATTTT
TRBV5-4	TRBJ1-3	-	-	CASSYGPNSGNTIYF	TGTGCCAGCAGCTACGGCCCAAACTCTGGAAACACCATATATTTT
TRBV6-1	TRBJ2-7	few	TRBD2	CASSEQAGVYEQYF	TGTGCCAGCAGTGAACAGGCGGGGGTCTACGAGCAGTACTTC
TRBV4-1	TRBJ2-3	-	TRBD2	CASSQWGGTSGTTDTQYF	TGCGCCAGCAGCCAATGGGGGGGGACGAGCGGCACCACAGATACGCAGTATTTT
TRBV19	TRBJ1-5	-	-	CASSGGHINQPQHF	TGTGCCAGTAGTGGGGGACACATCAATCAGCCCCAGCATTTT
TRBV28	TRBJ1-5	-	TRBD1	CASSPRQGGQPQHF	TGTGCCAGCAGCCCAAGACAGGGAGGACAGCCCCAGCATTTT
TRBV27	TRBJ2-2	-	TRBD2	CASSFLAGRAGELFF	TGTGCCAGCAGTTTCCTAGCGGGGAGGGCCGGGGAGCTGTTTTTT
TRBV5-4	TRBJ1-2	-	TRBD1	CASSKTGGPYGYTF	TGTGCCAGCAGCAAAACAGGGGGGCCCTATGGCTACACCTTC